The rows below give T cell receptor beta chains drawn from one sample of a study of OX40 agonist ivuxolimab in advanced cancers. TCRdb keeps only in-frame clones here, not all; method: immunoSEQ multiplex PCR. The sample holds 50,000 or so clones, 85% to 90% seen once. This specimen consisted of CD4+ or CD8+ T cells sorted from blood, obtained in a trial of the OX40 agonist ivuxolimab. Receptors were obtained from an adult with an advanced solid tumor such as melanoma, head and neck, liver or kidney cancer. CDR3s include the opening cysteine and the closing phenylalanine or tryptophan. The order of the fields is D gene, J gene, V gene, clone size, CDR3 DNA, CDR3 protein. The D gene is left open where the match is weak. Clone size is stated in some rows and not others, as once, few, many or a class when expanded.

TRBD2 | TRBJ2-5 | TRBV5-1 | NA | TGCGCCAGCAGCTTTCTAGCGGGGGTCCTCCAAGAGACCCAGTACTTC | CASSFLAGVLQETQYF
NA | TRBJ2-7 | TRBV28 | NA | TGTGCCAGCAGTCCCGACTCCAATCGCTACGAGCAGTACTTC | CASSPDSNRYEQYF
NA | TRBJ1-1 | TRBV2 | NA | TGTGCCCGCCCCCAGGGAGAGGGAGAGAACACTGAAGCTTTCTTT | CARPQGEGENTEAFF
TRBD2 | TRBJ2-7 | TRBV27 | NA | TGTGCCAGCAGTTGGTCAGCGGGAGGCCACTACGAGCAGTACTTC | CASSWSAGGHYEQYF
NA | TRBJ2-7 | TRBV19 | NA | TGTGCCAGTAGTATTGGAACGGGAACCTCCTACGAGCAGTACTTC | CASSIGTGTSYEQYF
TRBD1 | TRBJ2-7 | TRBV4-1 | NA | TGCGCCAGCAGCTCGGCTGGGACAGGGGTAGGTGAGCAGTACTTC | CASSSAGTGVGEQYF
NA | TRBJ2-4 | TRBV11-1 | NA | TGTGCCAGCAGCTTAGGTAGGGGAGGTGACATTCAGTACTTC | CASSLGRGGDIQYF
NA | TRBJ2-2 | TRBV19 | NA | TGTGCCAGTAGTGGGGAGCGGGCTTATACCGGGGAGCTGTTTTTT | CASSGERAYTGELFF
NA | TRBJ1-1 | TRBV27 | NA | TGTGCCAGCAGTTGGGGGAACACTGAAGCTTTCTTT | CASSWGNTEAFF
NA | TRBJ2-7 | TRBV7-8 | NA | TGTGCCAGCAGCTTGGCGGACGCAGTTGAGCAGTACTTC | CASSLADAVEQYF
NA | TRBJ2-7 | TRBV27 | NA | TGTGCCAGCAGTTTCGCAGGGGGGGCTGGCTCCTACGAGCAGTACTTC | CASSFAGGAGSYEQYF
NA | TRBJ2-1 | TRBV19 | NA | TGTGCCAGTAGCATATCGTGGTTAAATGAGCAGTTCTTC | CASSISWLNEQFF
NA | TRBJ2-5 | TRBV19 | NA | TGTGCCAGTTCCGGGTGGAGCGTTGAGACCCAGTACTTC | CASSGWSVETQYF
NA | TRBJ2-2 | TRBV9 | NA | TGTGCCAGCAGCGTAGTGGGAGCCACCGGGGAGCTGTTTTTT | CASSVVGATGELFF
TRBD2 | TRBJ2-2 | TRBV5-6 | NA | TGTGCCAGCAGCTTGGCGCTAGCGGGGGGGCCAGGGGAGCTGTTTTTT | CASSLALAGGPGELFF
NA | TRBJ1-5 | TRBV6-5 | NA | TGTGCCAGCAGTTATAGGGGGGGAGGCAATCAGCCCCAGCATTTT | CASSYRGGGNQPQHF
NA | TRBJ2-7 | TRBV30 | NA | TGTGCCTGGAGTACTCAAATCAGACAGGCCTACGAGCAGTACTTC | CAWSTQIRQAYEQYF
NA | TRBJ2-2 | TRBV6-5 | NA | TGTGCCAGCAGTGAACCTGGTCGTACCGGGGAGCTGTTTTTT | CASSEPGRTGELFF
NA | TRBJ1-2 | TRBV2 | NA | TGTGCCAGCAGAAGCCGACTTGAGGGGTATGGCTACACCTTC | CASRSRLEGYGYTF
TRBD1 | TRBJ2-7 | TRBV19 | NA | TGTGCCAGTAGTATAGTAGTGGGACAGGAGCAGTACTTC | CASSIVVGQEQYF
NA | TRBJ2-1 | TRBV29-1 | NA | TGCAGCGTTGAAGGGCGGTACTCCTACAATGAGCAGTTCTTC | CSVEGRYSYNEQFF
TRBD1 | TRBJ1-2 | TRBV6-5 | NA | TGTGCCAGCAGTTACTCGTTGACAGGGCGCTATGGCTACACCTTC | CASSYSLTGRYGYTF
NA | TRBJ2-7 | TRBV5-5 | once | TGTGCCAGCAGCTCCTCCCTAGCCTACGAGCAGTACTTC | CASSSSLAYEQYF
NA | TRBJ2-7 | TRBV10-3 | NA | TGTGCCATCAGTGAGACAGACCCCTACGGGCAGTACTTC | CAISETDPYGQYF
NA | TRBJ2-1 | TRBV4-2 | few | TGTGCCAGCAGCCAAGATAGTTCCGGTTACAATGAGCAGTTCTTC | CASSQDSSGYNEQFF
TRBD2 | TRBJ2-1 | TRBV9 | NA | TGTGCCAGCACCTTCGGGACTAGCGGGATGGATGAGCAGTTCTTC | CASTFGTSGMDEQFF
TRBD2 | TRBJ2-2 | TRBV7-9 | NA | TGTGCCAGCAGCTCACCGGGACTAGCGGGAGCCGGGGAGCTGTTTTTT | CASSSPGLAGAGELFF
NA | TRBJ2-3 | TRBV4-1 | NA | TGCGCCAGCAGCCAAGTCGGAGGGGTTTTACAGTATTTT | CASSQVGGVLQYF
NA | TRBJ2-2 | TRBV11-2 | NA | TGTGCCACCACTTCGTTCGACTTCGCGGGAACCGGGGAGCTGTTTTTT | CATTSFDFAGTGELFF
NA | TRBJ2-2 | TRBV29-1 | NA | TGCAGCGTTGCCCCGGCAGGGATCACCGGGGAGCTGTTTTTT | CSVAPAGITGELFF
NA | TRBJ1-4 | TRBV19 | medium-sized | TGTGCCAGTAGTATTGGGCTAAACCCTGCTAATGAAAAACTGTTTTTT | CASSIGLNPANEKLFF
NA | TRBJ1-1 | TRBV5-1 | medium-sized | TGCGCCAGCAGCTTGGTAACAGGTCCGAAGGGAGACACTGAAGCTTTCTTT | CASSLVTGPKGDTEAFF
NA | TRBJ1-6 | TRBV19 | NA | TGTGCCAGTAGTATGGACAGATTGAATTCACCCCTCCACTTT | CASSMDRLNSPLHF
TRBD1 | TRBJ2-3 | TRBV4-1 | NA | TGCGCCAGCAGCCAATCGACAGGGCCTCTTAGCACAGATACGCAGTATTTT | CASSQSTGPLSTDTQYF
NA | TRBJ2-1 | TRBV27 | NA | TGTGCCAGCCATTTTCGGGGCACGAATGAGCAGTTCTTC | CASHFRGTNEQFF
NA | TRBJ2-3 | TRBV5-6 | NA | TGTGCCAGCAGCTGGGGCACAGATACGCAGTATTTT | CASSWGTDTQYF
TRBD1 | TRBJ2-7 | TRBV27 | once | TGTGCCAGCAGTTTAAGGGGGCCGAGTTACGAGCAGTACTTC | CASSLRGPSYEQYF
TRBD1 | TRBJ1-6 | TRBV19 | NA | TGTGCCAGTAGCCAACAGGGGAGCTCCTATAATTCACCCCTCCACTTT | CASSQQGSSYNSPLHF
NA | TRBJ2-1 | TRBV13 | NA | TGTGCCAGCAGCGTGACAGACAATGAGCAGTTCTTC | CASSVTDNEQFF
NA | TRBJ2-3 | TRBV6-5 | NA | TGTGCCAGCAGCGTAGGGGCACGTACAGATACGCAGTATTTT | CASSVGARTDTQYF
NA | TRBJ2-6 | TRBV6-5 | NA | TGTGCCAGCACTCTACAGGGCGCTGGGGCCAACGTCCTGACTTTC | CASTLQGAGANVLTF
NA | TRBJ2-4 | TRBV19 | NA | TGTGCCAGTAGTTCTCGGACAGCAAACATTCAGTACTTC | CASSSRTANIQYF
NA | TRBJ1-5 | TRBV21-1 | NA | TGTGCCAGCAGCATTACAGGGGTTAATCAGCCCCAGCATTTT | CASSITGVNQPQHF
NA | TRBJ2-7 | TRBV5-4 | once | TGTGCCAGCAGCTTGGGGGCCAACGAGCAGTACTTC | CASSLGANEQYF
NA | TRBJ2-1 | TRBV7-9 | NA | TGTGCCAGCAGCTTGGAGGGGGGGCCCAAGAATGAGCAGTTCTTC | CASSLEGGPKNEQFF
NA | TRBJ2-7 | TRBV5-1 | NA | TGCGCCAGCCGGACCGACAGAACCTACGAGCAGTACTTC | CASRTDRTYEQYF
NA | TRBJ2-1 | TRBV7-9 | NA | TGTGCCAGCAGGGGGGGTAATGAGCAGTTCTTC | CASRGGNEQFF
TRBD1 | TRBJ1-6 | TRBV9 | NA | TGTGCCAGCAGCGTAGGGGACAGCTCCTATAATTCACCCCTCCACTTT | CASSVGDSSYNSPLHF
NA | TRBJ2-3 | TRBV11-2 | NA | TGTGCCAGCAGCTTCCGGGCAGTGGCTGTCACAGATACGCAGTATTTT | CASSFRAVAVTDTQYF
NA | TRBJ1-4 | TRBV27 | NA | TGTGCCAGCAGTTTTGGCGAAAAACTGTTTTTT | CASSFGEKLFF
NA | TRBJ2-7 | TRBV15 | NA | TGTGCCACCAGCGAGCAGGGCTCGCACGAGCAGTACTTC | CATSEQGSHEQYF
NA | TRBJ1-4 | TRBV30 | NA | TGTGCCTGGAGCGGGATGGGGGAAAAACTGTTTTTT | CAWSGMGEKLFF
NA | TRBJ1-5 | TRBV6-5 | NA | TGTGCCAGCAGTTTAGACAGTTCGGCCCAGCATTTT | CASSLDSSAQHF
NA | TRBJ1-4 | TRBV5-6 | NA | TGTGCCAGCAGCTTAGGGACTCTCGGCGAACTGTTTTTT | CASSLGTLGELFF
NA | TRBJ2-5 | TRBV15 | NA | TGTGCCACCAGCAGAGATGGACTGCCCCAAGAGACCCAGTACTTC | CATSRDGLPQETQYF
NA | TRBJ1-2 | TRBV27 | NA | TGTGCCAGCAGTTTAGGGACGGGGGGATCTAATGGCTACACCTTC | CASSLGTGGSNGYTF
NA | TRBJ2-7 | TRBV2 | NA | TGTGCCAGCAGAGAAGTATTACAGGGATACGAGCAGTACTTC | CASREVLQGYEQYF